This T cell receptor (beta chain) was retrieved from a study of blood T cell repertoires in COVID-19. Study information: COVID-19 samples, acute and convalescent, were from the United States, Italy and Spain. PBMCs, B-cell-depleted T cells, or T cells provided the cDNA or gDNA that made up the material.

Germline-derived CDR1 and CDR2 are SGHKS and YYEKEE (reference sequence). V was shortened by 2 bases and J by 2 bases, with 7 bases between the two germline ends. CDR3 size: 14 residues. In the source study's methods: The authors estimated nucleated cell counts from reference gene primer amplification. TCRdb keeps only in-frame clones here, not all; method: immunoSEQ multiplex PCR. The DNA was the basis for D and trimming; V, J and clone size are from that table. Of about 260,000 clones listed, 88% are singletons. The chain joins TRBV5-5 to TRBJ1-4; TRBD1 might be the D (6 bases). Sequenced input: peripheral blood. This receptor was taken from a man aged 60 to 69 who had recovered from COVID-19. DNA for the CDR3: TGTGCCAGCAGCTTTGGGGGCACTAATGAAAAACTGTTTTTT. This encodes CASSFGGTNEKLFF. The full variable domain, completed using reference TRBV5-5 and TRBJ1-4, is DAGVTQSPTHLIKTRGQQVTLRCSPISGHKSVSWYQQVLGQGPQFIFQYYEKEERGRGNFPDRFSARQFPNYSSELNVNALLLGDSALYLCASSFGGTNEKLFFGSGTQLSVL.